This T cell receptor (beta chain) was sequenced for a study of graft-versus-host responses after intestinal transplantation. Turning to the study itself: Recipients uniformly received anti-thymocyte globulin induction, followed by tacrolimus and steroids for 2 to 4 years. Points from the study as a whole: Circulating GvH clone levels at their peak were associated with HvG declines (early post-transplant).

TCRdb's table, derived via immunoSEQ multiplex PCR, lists solely in-frame clones and lacks some. The data show 90,000 to 150,000 clones, just under 95% seen once. The CDR3 spans 14 residues. Germline assignment: CDR1 WNHNN and CDR2 SYGVQD (reference sequence). V shed 3 bases and J shed 6 bases, with 13 bases lying between them. Note on this clone: What it binds is unknown.

The TCR comes from a human donor who received an intestinal transplant. The rearrangement links TRBV10-1 to TRBJ2-3; D is perhaps TRBD1 (6 bases). The sequenced sample was unstimulated CD4+ T cells sorted from spleen or lymph node cells, obtained before intestinal transplant. The CDR3 sequence is CASSDRGEVDTQYF. The CDR3 DNA sequence: TGCGCCAGCAGTGACAGGGGTGAGGTGGATACGCAGTATTTT.